This TCR beta chain was identified in a study of T cells in localized non-small cell lung cancer. The repertoire was sequenced with immunoSEQ multiplex PCR; TCRdb's copy has only in-frame clones and lacks some. The sample includes nearly 40,000 clones, 70% to 90% of them seen just once. General observations from the study: Adjacent lung exhibited a median of approximately 59 among the 100 most abundant tumor clones. Sequencing involved a lone tumor region, leaving heterogeneity possible. Adjacent uninvolved lung tissue had the highest T cell clonality, exceeding tumor. Increased T cell density in blood showed an association with longer overall survival.

A word on this clone: The target antigen is unknown.

Trimming removed 6 bases from V and 0 bases from J, with 5 bases in between. CDR3 length equals 12 residues. Germline V CDR1 and CDR2: SGHDN, FVKESK. This receptor was taken from a man aged 18 to 50 with stage I lung adenocarcinoma. The sequencing here drew on peripheral blood, taken before any cancer treatment. J is TRBJ1-1 and V is TRBV14; D ambiguous. CDR3 in amino acids: CASRPMNTEAFF. The CDR3 DNA follows: TGTGCCAGCAGGCCTATGAACACTGAAGCTTTCTTT.